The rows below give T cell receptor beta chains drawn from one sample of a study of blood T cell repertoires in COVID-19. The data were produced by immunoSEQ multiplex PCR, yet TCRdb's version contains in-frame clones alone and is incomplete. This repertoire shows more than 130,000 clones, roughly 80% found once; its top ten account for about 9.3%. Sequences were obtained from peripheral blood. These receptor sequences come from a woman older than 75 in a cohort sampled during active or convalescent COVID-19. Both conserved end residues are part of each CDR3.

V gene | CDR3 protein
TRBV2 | CASRAGRRNQPQHF
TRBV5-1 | CASSLSLETQYF
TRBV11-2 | CASSYEDRGPAFF
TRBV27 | CASSLIGQGGSPLHF
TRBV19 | CASSKSWTSGWEGHEQFF
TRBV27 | CASSSDWATNEKLFF
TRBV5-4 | CASSPWTGMNTEAFF
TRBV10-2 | CASSERGLRHGYTF
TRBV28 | CASSFGRAVAGELFF
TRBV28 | CASSFVTTGQGHGYTF
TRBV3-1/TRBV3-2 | CASSQGGGGTPYNEQFF
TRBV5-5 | CASSSDPTGGLGGNTIYF
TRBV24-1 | CATSDPGTGGRTGELFF